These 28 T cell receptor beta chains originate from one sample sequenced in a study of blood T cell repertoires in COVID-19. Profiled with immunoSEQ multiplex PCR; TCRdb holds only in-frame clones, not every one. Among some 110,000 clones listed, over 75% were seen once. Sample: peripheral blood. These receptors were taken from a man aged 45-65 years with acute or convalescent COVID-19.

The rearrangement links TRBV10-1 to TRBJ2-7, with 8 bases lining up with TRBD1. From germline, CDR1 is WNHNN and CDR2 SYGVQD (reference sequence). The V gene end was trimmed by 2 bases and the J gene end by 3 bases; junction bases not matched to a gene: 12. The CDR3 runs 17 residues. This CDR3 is CASSERASGGRGYEQYF. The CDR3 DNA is TGCGCCAGCAGTGAGAGGGCGTCAGGGGGCCGGGGCTACGAGCAGTACTTC.

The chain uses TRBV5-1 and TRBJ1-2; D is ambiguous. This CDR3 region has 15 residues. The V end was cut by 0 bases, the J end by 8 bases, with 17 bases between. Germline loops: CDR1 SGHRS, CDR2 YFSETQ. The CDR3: CASSLAVQERNGYTF. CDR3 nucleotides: TGCGCCAGCAGCTTGGCCGTTCAGGAACGGAACGGCTACACCTTC.

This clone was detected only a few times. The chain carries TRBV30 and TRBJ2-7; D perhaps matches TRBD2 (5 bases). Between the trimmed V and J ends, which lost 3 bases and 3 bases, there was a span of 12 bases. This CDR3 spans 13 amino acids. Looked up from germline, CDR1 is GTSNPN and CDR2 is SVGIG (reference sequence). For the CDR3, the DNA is TGTGCCTGGAGCGACCCCCGGGGCTACGAGCAGTACTTC. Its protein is CAWSDPRGYEQYF.

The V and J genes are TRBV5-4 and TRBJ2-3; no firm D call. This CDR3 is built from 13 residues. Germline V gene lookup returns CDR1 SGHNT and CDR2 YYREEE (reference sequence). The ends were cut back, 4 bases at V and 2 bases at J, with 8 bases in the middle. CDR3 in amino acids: CASSPLPTDTQYF. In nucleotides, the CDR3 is TGTGCCAGCAGCCCGCTACCCACAGATACGCAGTATTTT.

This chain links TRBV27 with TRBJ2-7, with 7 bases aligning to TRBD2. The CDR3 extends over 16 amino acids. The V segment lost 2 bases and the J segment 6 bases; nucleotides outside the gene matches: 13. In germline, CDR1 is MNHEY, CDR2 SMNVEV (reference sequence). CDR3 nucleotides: TGTGCCAGCAGTTTAATCCCGGGACTACAGAGGTTCGAGCAGTACTTC. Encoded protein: CASSLIPGLQRFEQYF.

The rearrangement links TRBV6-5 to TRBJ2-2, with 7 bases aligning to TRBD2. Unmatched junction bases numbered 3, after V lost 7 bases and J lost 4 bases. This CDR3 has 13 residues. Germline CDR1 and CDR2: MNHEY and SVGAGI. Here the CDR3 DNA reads TGTGCCAGCACCGGGGAGGGCACCGGGGAGCTGTTTTTT. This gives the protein CASTGEGTGELFF.

In nucleotides, the CDR3 is TGCGCCAGCAGCATCGGACGGGATTACTCTGGGGCCAACGTCCTGACTTTC. Its protein is CASSIGRDYSGANVLTF. V usage is TRBV5-1 and J usage is TRBJ2-6; possibly TRBD2 for D (5 bases). The germline V gene has CDR1 SGHRS and CDR2 YFSETQ. V was clipped by 4 bases and J by 0 bases, with 14 bases between them. The CDR3 has 17 amino acids.

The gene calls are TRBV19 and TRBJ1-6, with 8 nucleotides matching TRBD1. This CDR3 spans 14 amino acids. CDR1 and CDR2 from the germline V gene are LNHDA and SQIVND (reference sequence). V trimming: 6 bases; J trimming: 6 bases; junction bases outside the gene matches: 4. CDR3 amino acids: CASRADRANSPLHF. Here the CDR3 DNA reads TGTGCCAGTAGGGCGGACAGGGCTAATTCACCCCTCCACTTT.

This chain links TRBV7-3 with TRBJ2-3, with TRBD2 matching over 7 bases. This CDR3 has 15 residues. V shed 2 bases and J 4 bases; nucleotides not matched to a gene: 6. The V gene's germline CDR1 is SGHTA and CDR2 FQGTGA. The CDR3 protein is CASSLSAGVADTQYF. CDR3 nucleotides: TGTGCCAGCAGCTTATCTGCGGGGGTAGCAGATACGCAGTATTTT.

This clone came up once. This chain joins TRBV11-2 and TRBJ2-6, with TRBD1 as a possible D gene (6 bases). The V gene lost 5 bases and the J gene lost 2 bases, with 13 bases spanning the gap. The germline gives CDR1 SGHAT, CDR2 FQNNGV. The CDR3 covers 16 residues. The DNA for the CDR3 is TGTGCCAGCAGCCCCCGGCCAGGGGCTGGGGCCAACGTCCTGACTTTC. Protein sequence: CASSPRPGAGANVLTF.

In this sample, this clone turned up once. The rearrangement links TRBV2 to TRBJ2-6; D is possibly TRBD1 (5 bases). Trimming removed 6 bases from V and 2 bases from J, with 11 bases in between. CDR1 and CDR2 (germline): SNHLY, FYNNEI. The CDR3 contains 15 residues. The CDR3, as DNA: TGTGCCAGCAGGACAGATCCCGCTGGGGCCAACGTCCTGACTTTC. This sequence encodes CASRTDPAGANVLTF.

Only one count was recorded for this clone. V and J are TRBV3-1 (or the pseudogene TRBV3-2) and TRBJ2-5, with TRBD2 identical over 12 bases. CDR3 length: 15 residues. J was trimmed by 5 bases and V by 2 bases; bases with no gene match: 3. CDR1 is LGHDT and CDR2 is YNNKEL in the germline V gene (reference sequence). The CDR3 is CASSQPSGGGETQYF. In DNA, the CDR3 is TGTGCCAGCAGCCAACCTAGCGGGGGGGGCGAGACCCAGTACTTC.

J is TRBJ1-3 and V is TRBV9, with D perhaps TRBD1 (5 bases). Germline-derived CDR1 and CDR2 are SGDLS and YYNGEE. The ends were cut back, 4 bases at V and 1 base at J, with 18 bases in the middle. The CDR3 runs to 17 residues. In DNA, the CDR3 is TGTGCCAGCAGCCATAGACAGACCCCTCCGTCTGGAAACACCATATATTTT. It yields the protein CASSHRQTPPSGNTIYF.

CDR3 DNA: TGCGCCAGCAGCCAGCTCGGACAGGGGGCGAACACCGGGGAGCTGTTTTTT. Translated: CASSQLGQGANTGELFF. The chain recombines TRBV4-1 with TRBJ2-2; 10 bases agree with TRBD1. The V gene end was trimmed by 3 bases and the J gene end by 0 bases; junction bases not matched to a gene: 4. The CDR3 extends over 17 amino acids. Germline loops: CDR1 MGHRA, CDR2 YSYEKL.

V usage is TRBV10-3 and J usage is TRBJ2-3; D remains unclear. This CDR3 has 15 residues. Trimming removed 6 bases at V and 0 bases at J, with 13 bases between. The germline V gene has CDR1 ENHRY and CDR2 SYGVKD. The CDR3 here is CAIREARLSTDTQYF. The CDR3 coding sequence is TGTGCCATCAGAGAGGCGCGACTTAGCACAGATACGCAGTATTTT.

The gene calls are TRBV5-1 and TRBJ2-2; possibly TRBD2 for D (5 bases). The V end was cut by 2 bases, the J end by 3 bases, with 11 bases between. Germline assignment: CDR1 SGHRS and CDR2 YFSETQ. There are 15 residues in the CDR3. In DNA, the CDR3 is TGCGCCAGCAGCTTAGACTCCGGGGACACCGGGGAGCTGTTTTTT. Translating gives CASSLDSGDTGELFF.

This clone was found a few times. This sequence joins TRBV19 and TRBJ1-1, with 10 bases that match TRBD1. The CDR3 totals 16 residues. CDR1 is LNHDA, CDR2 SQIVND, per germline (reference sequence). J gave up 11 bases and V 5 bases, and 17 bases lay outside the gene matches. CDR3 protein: CASSSLRQGALASAFF. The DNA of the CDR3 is TGTGCCAGTAGTTCTTTGAGACAGGGGGCGTTGGCTTCTGCTTTCTTT.

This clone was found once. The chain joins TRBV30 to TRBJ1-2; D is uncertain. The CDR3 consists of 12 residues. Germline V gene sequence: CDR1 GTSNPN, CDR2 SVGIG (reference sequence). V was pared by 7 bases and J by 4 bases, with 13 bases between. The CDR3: CASGVLGYGYTF. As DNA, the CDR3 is TGTGCCTCCGGGGTCCTCGGCTATGGCTACACCTTC.

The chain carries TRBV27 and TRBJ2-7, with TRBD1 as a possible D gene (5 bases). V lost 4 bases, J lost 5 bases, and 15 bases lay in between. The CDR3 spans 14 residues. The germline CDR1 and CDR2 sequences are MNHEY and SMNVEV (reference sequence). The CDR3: CASSSQGIGDEQYF. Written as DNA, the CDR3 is TGTGCCAGCAGTTCCCAGGGAATTGGGGACGAGCAGTACTTC.

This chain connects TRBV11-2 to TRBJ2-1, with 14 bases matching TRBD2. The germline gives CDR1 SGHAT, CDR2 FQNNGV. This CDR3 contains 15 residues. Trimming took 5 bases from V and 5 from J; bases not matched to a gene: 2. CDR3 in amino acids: CASSPGLAGDNEQFF. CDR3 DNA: TGTGCCAGCAGCCCGGGACTAGCGGGAGACAATGAGCAGTTCTTC.

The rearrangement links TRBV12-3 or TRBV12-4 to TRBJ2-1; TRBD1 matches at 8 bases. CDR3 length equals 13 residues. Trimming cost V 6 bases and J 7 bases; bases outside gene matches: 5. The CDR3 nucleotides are TGTGCCAGCAGGGGACAGGCACAGAATGAGCAGTTCTTC. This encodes CASRGQAQNEQFF.

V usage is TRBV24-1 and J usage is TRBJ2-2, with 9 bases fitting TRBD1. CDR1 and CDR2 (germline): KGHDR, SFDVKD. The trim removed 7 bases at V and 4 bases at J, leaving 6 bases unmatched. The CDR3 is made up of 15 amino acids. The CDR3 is CATSSGGQGTGELFF. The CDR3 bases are TGTGCCACCAGCTCAGGGGGACAGGGCACCGGGGAGCTGTTTTTT.

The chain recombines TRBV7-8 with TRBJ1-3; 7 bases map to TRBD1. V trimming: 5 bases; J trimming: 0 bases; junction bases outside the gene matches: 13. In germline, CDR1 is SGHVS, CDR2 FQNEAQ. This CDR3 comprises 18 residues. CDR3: CASSRISTGPISGNTIYF. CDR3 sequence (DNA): TGTGCCAGCAGCCGCATTTCGACAGGGCCGATCTCTGGAAACACCATATATTTT.

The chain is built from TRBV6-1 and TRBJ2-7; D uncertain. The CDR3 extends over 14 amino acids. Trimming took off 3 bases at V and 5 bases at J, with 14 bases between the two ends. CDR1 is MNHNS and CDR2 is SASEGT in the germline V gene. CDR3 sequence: CASSDRPWAHEQYF. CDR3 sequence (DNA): TGTGCCAGCAGTGACCGCCCGTGGGCTCACGAGCAGTACTTC.

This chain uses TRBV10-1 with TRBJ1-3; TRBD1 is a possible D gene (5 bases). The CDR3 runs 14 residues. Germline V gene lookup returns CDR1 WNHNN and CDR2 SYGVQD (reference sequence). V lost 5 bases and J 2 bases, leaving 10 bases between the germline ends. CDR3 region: CASSHQGTGNTIYF. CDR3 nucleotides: TGCGCCAGCAGTCACCAGGGAACTGGAAACACCATATATTTT.

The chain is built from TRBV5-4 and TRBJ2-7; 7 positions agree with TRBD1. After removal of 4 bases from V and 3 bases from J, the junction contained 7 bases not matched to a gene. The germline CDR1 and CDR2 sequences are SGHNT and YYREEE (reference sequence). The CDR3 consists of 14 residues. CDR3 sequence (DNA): TGTGCCAGCAGCCTCTCCCCAGGGGGCTACGAGCAGTACTTC. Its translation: CASSLSPGGYEQYF.

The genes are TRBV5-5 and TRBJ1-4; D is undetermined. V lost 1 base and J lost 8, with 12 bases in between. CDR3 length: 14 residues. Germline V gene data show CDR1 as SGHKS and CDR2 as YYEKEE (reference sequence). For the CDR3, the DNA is TGTGCCAGCAGCTTGCGTCAGGATAACGAAAAACTGTTTTTT. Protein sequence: CASSLRQDNEKLFF. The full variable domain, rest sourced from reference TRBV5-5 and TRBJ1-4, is DAGVTQSPTHLIKTRGQQVTLRCSPISGHKSVSWYQQVLGQGPQFIFQYYEKEERGRGNFPDRFSARQFPNYSSELNVNALLLGDSALYLCASSLRQDNEKLFFGSGTQLSVL.

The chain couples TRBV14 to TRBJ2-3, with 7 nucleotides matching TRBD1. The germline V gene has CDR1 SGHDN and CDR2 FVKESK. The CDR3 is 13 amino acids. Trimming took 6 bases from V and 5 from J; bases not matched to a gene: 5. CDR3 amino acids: CASSPGGEDTQYF. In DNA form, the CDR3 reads TGTGCCAGCAGTCCAGGGGGAGAAGATACGCAGTATTTT.